These 4 T cell receptor beta chains share one sample of origin, sequenced in a study of OX40 agonist ivuxolimab in advanced cancers. Data came from immunoSEQ multiplex PCR; TCRdb stores just in-frame clones and leaves some out. The sample includes more than 25,000 clones, 87% of them seen just once. The specimen was CD4+ or CD8+ T cells sorted from blood, collected in a trial of the OX40 agonist ivuxolimab. These receptors all stem from an adult with an advanced solid tumor such as melanoma, head and neck, liver or kidney cancer.

V is TRBV7-3 and J is TRBJ2-2; D not certain. Trimming left V 5 bases short and J 6 bases short, with 7 bases between. The CDR3 is made up of 12 amino acids. CDR1 and CDR2 from the germline V gene are SGHTA and FQGTGA. CDR3 sequence (DNA): TGTGCCAGCAGCCTCTTGCCCGGGGAGCTGTTTTTT. It codes for CASSLLPGELFF.

The CDR3 loop reads CASSYLPGQENIQYF. DNA of the CDR3: TGTGCCAGCAGCTACTTACCGGGACAGGAAAACATTCAGTACTTC. The rearrangement uses TRBV11-2 and TRBJ2-4; 8 bases match TRBD1. The trim removed 4 bases at V and 5 bases at J, leaving 7 bases unmatched. There are 15 residues in the CDR3. Germline V gene lookup returns CDR1 SGHAT and CDR2 FQNNGV. The variable domain in full, with the rest retrieved from reference TRBV11-2 and TRBJ2-4, is EAGVAQSPRYKIIEKRQSVAFWCNPISGHATLYWYQQILGQGPKLLIQFQNNGVVDDSQLPKDRFSAERLKGVDSTLKIQPAKLEDSAVYLCASSYLPGQENIQYFGAGTRLSVL.

This clone occurred a few times. The chain couples TRBV11-1 to TRBJ2-3; a weak D match, TRBD1 (5 bases). Trimming stripped 7 bases from V and 5 bases from J, with 16 bases between. Germline CDR1 and CDR2: SGHAT and FQDESV (reference sequence). This CDR3 is built from 14 residues. The CDR3 here is CASKVRGWGDTQYF. The CDR3 coding sequence is TGTGCCAGCAAGGTTAGGGGATGGGGAGATACGCAGTATTTT.

V is TRBV7-3 and J is TRBJ2-3, with D unclear. From germline, CDR1 is SGHTA and CDR2 FQGTGA. The ends were cut back, 1 base at V and 1 base at J, with 6 bases in the middle. The CDR3 totals 14 residues. In DNA form, the CDR3 reads TGTGCCAGCAGCTTAATTGTGGGCACAGATACGCAGTATTTT. Translated: CASSLIVGTDTQYF.